A single sample is the source of the 24 T cell receptor beta chains below, sequenced in a study of T-cell memory formation after mild COVID-19. TCRdb processed the 5' RACE reads anew with MiXCR; each CDR3 protein has one entry. Here the sample spans about 110,000 distinct CDR3 sequences, around 15% being singletons. What was sequenced was PBMCs or a T cell subset sorted from them (not recorded which). The receptor set was obtained from an adult woman who had mild COVID-19 (a few samples of this study predate the infection). Cell type and time point are not known.

This chain links TRBV6-2 or TRBV6-3 with TRBJ1-1; no firm D call. The V and J ends lost 6 bases and 5 bases respectively, with 19 bases between them. CDR1 MNHEY and CDR2 SVGEGT come from the germline V gene. This CDR3 spans 15 amino acids. The CDR3 DNA reads as TGTGCCAGCAGCCTCAGACGGACCCCTTCGACTGAAGCTTTCTTT. This sequence encodes CASSLRRTPSTEAFF.

The rearrangement joins TRBV4-3 to TRBJ2-2; TRBD1 matches at 7 bases. This CDR3 is 16 amino acids long. CDR1 is LGHNA, CDR2 YSLEER, per germline. The V segment lost 0 bases and the J segment 2 bases; nucleotides outside the gene matches: 3. The CDR3 region has the DNA TGCGCCAGCAGCCAAGATGGGACAGACAACACCGGGGAGCTGTTTTTT. It translates to CASSQDGTDNTGELFF.

The J gene is TRBJ2-3, the V gene TRBV4-1; possibly TRBD2 for D (5 bases). V shed 1 base and J shed 7 bases, with 15 bases lying between them. From germline, CDR1 is MGHRA and CDR2 YSYEKL. The CDR3 contains 15 residues. The CDR3 spells CASSQGLQAVNTQYF. In nucleotides, the CDR3 is TGCGCCAGCAGCCAAGGATTGCAAGCGGTAAATACGCAGTATTTT.

This sequence joins TRBV12-3 or TRBV12-4 and TRBJ2-5; 9 nucleotides line up with TRBD2. CDR3 size: 16 residues. V dropped 0 bases and J dropped 2; count of bases not matched to a gene: 4. The CDR3 region has the DNA TGTGCCAGCAGTTTAGCGGCTAGCGGGGCACAAGAGACCCAGTACTTC. Its translation: CASSLAASGAQETQYF.

J is TRBJ2-1 and V is TRBV20-1; the D call may be TRBD1 or TRBD2 (5 bases each). V was cut by 4 bases and J by 8 bases, with 21 bases left in between. The CDR3 is 15 amino acids. CDR1 is DFQATT and CDR2 is SNEGSKA in the germline V gene (reference sequence). The CDR3 DNA is TGCAGTGCTACCCGTTCCTGGCGACTGGGGGATGAGCAGTTCTTC. Translating it yields CSATRSWRLGDEQFF.

In this sample, this clonotype turned up many times. CDR3 region: CASSYGQGYEQYF. The CDR3 region has the DNA TGTGCCAGCTCATACGGACAGGGCTACGAGCAGTACTTC. The V call is TRBV18, the J call TRBJ2-7; the match to TRBD1 covers 8 bases. The CDR3 runs to 13 residues. In germline, CDR1 is KGHSH, CDR2 LQKENI. With V trimmed by 5 bases and J by 3 bases, 3 bases remained unmatched. The full variable domain, its missing parts supplied by reference TRBV18 and TRBJ2-7, is NAGVMQNPRHLVRRRGQEARLRCSPMKGHSHVYWYRQLPEEGLKFMVYLQKENIIDESGMPKERFSAEFPKEGPSILRIQQVVRGDSAAYFCASSYGQGYEQYFGPGTRLTVT.

The J gene is TRBJ2-7, the V gene TRBV9; D is unclear. Trimming removed 0 bases from V and 0 bases from J, with 7 bases in between. The germline V gene has CDR1 SGDLS and CDR2 YYNGEE. CDR3 size: 14 residues. DNA of the CDR3: TGTGCCAGCAGCGTAGGAGTAAACTCCTACGAGCAGTACTTC. Its translation: CASSVGVNSYEQYF.

The chain is built from TRBV11-2 and TRBJ2-7; 9 bases align to TRBD2. In germline, CDR1 is SGHAT, CDR2 FQNNGV. J gave up 0 bases and V 0 bases, and 3 bases lay outside the gene matches. This CDR3 contains 16 residues. The CDR3 bases are TGTGCCAGCAGCTTAGAGCTAGCGGGGAGCTCCTACGAGCAGTACTTC. The encoded protein is CASSLELAGSSYEQYF.

The chain joins TRBV7-8 to TRBJ1-5; TRBD1 matches at 7 bases. There are 16 residues in the CDR3. From germline, CDR1 is SGHVS and CDR2 FQNEAQ. J lost 8 bases, V lost 5 bases, and 15 bases had no gene match. The CDR3 reads CASSPQGTDNLEPQHF. For the CDR3, the DNA is TGTGCCAGCAGCCCTCAGGGGACAGACAACTTGGAGCCCCAGCATTTT.

V usage is TRBV5-1 and J usage is TRBJ2-3; TRBD2 matches at 10 bases. The CDR3 runs to 16 residues. The junction had 6 bases not matched to a gene; V was cut back by 4 bases and J by 1 base. Germline CDR1 SGHRS, CDR2 YFSETQ. CDR3 DNA: TGCGCCAGCAGCCCCTCAACTAGCGGGGGCACAGATACGCAGTATTTT. Translation gives CASSPSTSGGTDTQYF.

This clonotype was picked up a small number of times. This chain connects TRBV4-1 to TRBJ2-3, with D unclear. The CDR3 is made up of 15 amino acids. Trimming removed 4 bases at V and 3 bases at J, with 14 bases between. From germline, CDR1 is MGHRA and CDR2 YSYEKL. CDR3 in amino acids: CASSPTDESTDTQYF. CDR3 nucleotide sequence: TGCGCCAGCAGCCCCACAGACGAGTCGACAGATACGCAGTATTTT.

The sample holds a few counts of this clonotype. The chain recombines TRBV7-9 with TRBJ2-3; 9 bases agree with TRBD2. Germline V gene data show CDR1 as SEHNR and CDR2 as FQNEAQ (reference sequence). The ends lost 10 bases at V and 2 bases at J; junction bases unmatched: 7. The length of the CDR3 is 14 residues. The CDR3 DNA sequence: TGTGCCATAGGACTAGCGATACTCACAGATACGCAGTATTTT. It translates to CAIGLAILTDTQYF.

This clonotype was recorded at least ten times. The J gene is TRBJ2-2, the V gene TRBV4-1; the D gene is possibly TRBD2 (7 bases). CDR1 and CDR2 from the germline V gene are MGHRA and YSYEKL. Trimming left V 0 bases short and J 4 bases short, with 12 bases between. The CDR3 is made up of 16 amino acids. The CDR3 loop reads CASSQEGGALTGELFF. Written as DNA, the CDR3 is TGCGCCAGCAGCCAAGAGGGGGGGGCTCTCACCGGGGAGCTGTTTTTT.

There are many counts of this clonotype. The chain carries TRBV7-3 and TRBJ2-1, with TRBD2 matching over 10 bases. The CDR3 is made up of 16 amino acids. Germline V gene lookup returns CDR1 SGHTA and CDR2 FQGTGA. Trimming took 5 bases from V and 5 from J; bases not matched to a gene: 9. The CDR3 DNA reads as TGTGCCAGCAGCCCCATAACTAGCGGGACTGACAATGAGCAGTTCTTC. Its translation: CASSPITSGTDNEQFF.

V is TRBV27 and J is TRBJ2-1; tentative D call: TRBD1 (6 bases). Per the germline V gene, CDR1 is MNHEY and CDR2 is SMNVEV (reference sequence). This CDR3 comprises 14 residues. The V end was cut by 0 bases, the J end by 5 bases, with 8 bases between. CDR3 region: CASSLSRGNNEQFF. The CDR3, as DNA: TGTGCCAGCAGTTTATCGAGGGGGAACAATGAGCAGTTCTTC.

This rearrangement joins TRBV27 to TRBJ2-7; 7 bases are a match to TRBD2. Germline values: CDR1 MNHEY, CDR2 SMNVEV (reference sequence). CDR3 length equals 15 residues. Unmatched junction bases numbered 7, after V lost 5 bases and J lost 0 bases. Here the CDR3 reads CASSILAASSYEQYF. CDR3 sequence (DNA): TGTGCCAGCAGTATCCTAGCGGCCAGCTCCTACGAGCAGTACTTC.

This clonotype appeared a few times. The rearrangement links TRBV6-2 or TRBV6-3 to TRBJ2-2, with TRBD2 identical over 10 bases. J gave up 8 bases and V 0 bases, and 6 bases lay outside the gene matches. The CDR3 is 16 residues long. The germline V gene encodes CDR1 MNHEY and CDR2 SVGEGT. The CDR3 nucleotides are TGTGCCAGCAGTTACTCCCTAGCGGGAGCATCTGGGGAGCTGTTTTTT. Its translation is CASSYSLAGASGELFF.

V and J are TRBV12-3 or TRBV12-4 and TRBJ1-1; D possibly corresponds to TRBD1 (6 bases). Trimming stripped 3 bases from V and 4 bases from J, with 21 bases between. This CDR3 spans 17 amino acids. The CDR3 region has the DNA TGTGCCAGCAGTTTTACCACCGTCCGGGGGGCGCGCACTGAAGCTTTCTTT. Amino acids: CASSFTTVRGARTEAFF.

The chain joins TRBV4-3 to TRBJ1-2; 9 bases agree with TRBD1. The CDR3 runs 17 residues. In germline, CDR1 is LGHNA, CDR2 YSLEER. V dropped 0 bases and J dropped 3; count of bases not matched to a gene: 8. CDR3 nucleotide sequence: TGCGCCAGCAGCCAAGAGGACAGGGGCGACCCTTACTATGGCTACACCTTC. This sequence encodes CASSQEDRGDPYYGYTF.

The CDR3 DNA sequence: TGTGCCACCAGCAGAGATCGTGACAGCGAGAACTATGGCTACACCTTC. Residues: CATSRDRDSENYGYTF. The V and J genes are TRBV15 and TRBJ1-2, with a weak D call TRBD1 (5 bases). Trimming pared 0 bases from V and 2 bases from J, leaving 13 bases between. Germline-derived CDR1 and CDR2 are LNHNV and YYDKDF (reference sequence). The CDR3 has 16 amino acids.

This chain uses TRBV7-9 with TRBJ2-5; D gene ambiguous. Germline lookup yields CDR1 SEHNR and CDR2 FQNEAQ (reference sequence). The CDR3 is 12 residues long. V was trimmed by 1 base and J by 5 bases, leaving 5 bases between them. CDR3 residues: CASSLEIETQYF. CDR3 in DNA: TGTGCCAGCAGCTTAGAAATCGAGACCCAGTACTTC.

This clonotype showed up just a few times. The chain combines TRBV12-3 or TRBV12-4 with TRBJ1-4; possible D gene TRBD1, 6 bases. CDR3 size: 14 residues. Trimming took off 3 bases at V and 7 bases at J, with 12 bases between the two ends. The CDR3 spells CASSLAEGGEKLFF. The CDR3 DNA reads as TGTGCCAGCAGTTTGGCCGAGGGGGGTGAAAAACTGTTTTTT.

The chain links TRBV12-3 or TRBV12-4 to TRBJ1-5, with unresolved D. V lost 6 bases to trimming and J lost 9 bases, with 15 bases between them. The CDR3 is 13 residues long. The CDR3 DNA follows: TGTGCCAGCAGCTTAATAGACCTAGGGCCCCAGCATTTT. This codes for CASSLIDLGPQHF.

The rearrangement uses TRBV24-1 and TRBJ2-7; the D gene could be TRBD1 or TRBD2 (5 bases each). CDR3 length: 13 residues. V lost 1 base and J lost 5, with 8 bases in between. The germline V gene has CDR1 KGHDR and CDR2 SFDVKD. The CDR3 sequence is CATSDFGGNEQYF. CDR3 sequence (DNA): TGTGCCACCAGTGATTTTGGGGGTAACGAGCAGTACTTC.